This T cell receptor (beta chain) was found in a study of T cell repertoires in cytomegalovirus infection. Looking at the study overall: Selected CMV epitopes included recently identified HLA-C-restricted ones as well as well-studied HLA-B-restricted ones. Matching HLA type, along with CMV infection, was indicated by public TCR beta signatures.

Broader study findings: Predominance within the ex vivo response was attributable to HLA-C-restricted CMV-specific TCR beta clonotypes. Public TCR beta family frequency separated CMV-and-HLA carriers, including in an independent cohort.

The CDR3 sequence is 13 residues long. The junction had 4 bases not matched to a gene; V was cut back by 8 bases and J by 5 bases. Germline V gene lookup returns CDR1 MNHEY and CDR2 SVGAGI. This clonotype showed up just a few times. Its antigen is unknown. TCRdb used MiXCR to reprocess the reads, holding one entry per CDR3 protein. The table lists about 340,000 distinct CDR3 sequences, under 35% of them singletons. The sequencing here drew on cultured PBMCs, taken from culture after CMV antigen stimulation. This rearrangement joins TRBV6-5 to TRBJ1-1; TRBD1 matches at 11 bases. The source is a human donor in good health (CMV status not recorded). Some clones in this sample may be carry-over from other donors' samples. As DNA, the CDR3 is TGTGCCAGCGGGGACAGGGGGGGAACTGAAGCTTTCTTT. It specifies CASGDRGGTEAFF.